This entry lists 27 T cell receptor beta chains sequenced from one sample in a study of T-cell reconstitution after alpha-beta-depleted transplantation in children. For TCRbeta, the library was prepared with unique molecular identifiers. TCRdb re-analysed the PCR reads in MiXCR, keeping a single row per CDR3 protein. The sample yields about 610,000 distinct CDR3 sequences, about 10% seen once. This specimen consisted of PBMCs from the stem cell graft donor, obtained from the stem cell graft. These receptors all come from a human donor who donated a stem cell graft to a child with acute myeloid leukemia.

For the CDR3, the DNA is TGTGCCAGCAGCCCTCCTAGCGGTGAAGCCTACGAGCAGTACTTC. Its protein is CASSPPSGEAYEQYF. The chain has TRBV7-9 and TRBJ2-7; the match to TRBD2 covers 7 bases. The germline V gene encodes CDR1 SEHNR and CDR2 FQNEAQ (reference sequence). This CDR3 has 15 residues. The ends lost 5 bases at V and 2 bases at J; junction bases unmatched: 9.

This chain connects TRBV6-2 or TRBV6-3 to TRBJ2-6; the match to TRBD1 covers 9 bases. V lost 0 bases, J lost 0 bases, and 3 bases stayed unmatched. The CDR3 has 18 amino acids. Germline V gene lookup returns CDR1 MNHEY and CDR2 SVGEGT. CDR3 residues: CASSYSGTGHSGANVLTF. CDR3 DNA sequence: TGTGCCAGCAGTTACTCCGGGACAGGGCACTCTGGGGCCAACGTCCTGACTTTC.

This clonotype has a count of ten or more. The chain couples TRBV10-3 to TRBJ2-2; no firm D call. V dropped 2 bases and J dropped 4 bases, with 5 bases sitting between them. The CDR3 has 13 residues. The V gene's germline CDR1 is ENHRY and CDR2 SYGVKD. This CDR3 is CAISEAFTGELFF. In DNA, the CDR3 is TGTGCCATCAGTGAGGCATTCACCGGGGAGCTGTTTTTT.

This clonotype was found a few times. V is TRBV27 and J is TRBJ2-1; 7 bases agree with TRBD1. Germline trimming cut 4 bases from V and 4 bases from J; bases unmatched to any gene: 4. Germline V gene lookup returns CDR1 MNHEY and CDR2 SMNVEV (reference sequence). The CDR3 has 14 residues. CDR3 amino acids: CASSSDREYNEQFF. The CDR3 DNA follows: TGTGCCAGCAGTTCAGACAGGGAATACAATGAGCAGTTCTTC.

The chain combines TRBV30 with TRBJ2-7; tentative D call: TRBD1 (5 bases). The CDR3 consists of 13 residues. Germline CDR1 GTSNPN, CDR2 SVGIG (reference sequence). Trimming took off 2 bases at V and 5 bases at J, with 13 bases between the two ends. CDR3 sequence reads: CAWSLKRGNEQYF. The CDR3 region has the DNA TGTGCCTGGAGTTTAAAAAGGGGCAACGAGCAGTACTTC.

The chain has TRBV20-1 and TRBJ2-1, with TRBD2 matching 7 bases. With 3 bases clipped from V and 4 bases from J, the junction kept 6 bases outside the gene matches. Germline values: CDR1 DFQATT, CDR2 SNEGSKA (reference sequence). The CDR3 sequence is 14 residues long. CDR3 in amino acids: CSASTSALYNEQFF. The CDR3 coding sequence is TGCAGTGCTAGTACTAGCGCTCTTTACAATGAGCAGTTCTTC.

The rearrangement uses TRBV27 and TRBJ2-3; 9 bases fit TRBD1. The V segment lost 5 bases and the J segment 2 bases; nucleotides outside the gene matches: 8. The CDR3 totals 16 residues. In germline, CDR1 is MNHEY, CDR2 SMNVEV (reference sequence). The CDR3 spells CASSRKTGGFTDTQYF. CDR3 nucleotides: TGTGCCAGCAGTCGTAAGACAGGGGGTTTCACAGATACGCAGTATTTT.

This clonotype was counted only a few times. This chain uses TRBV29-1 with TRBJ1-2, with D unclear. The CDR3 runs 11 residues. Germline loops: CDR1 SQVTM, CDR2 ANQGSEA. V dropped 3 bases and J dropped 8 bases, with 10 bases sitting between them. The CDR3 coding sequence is TGCAGCGTTGAGCGGGGAAGGGGCTACACCTTC. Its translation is CSVERGRGYTF.

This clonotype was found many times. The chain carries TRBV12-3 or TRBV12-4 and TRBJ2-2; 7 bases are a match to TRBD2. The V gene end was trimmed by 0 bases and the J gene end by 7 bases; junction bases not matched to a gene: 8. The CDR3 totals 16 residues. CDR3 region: CASSLARTTSVGELFF. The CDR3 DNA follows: TGTGCCAGCAGTTTAGCCCGTACAACTAGCGTCGGGGAGCTGTTTTTT.

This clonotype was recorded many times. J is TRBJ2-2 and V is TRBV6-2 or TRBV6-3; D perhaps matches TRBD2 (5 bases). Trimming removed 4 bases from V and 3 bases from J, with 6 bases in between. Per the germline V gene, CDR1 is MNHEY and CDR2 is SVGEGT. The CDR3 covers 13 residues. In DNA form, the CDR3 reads TGTGCCAGCAGTTGGCGGGACACCGGGGAGCTGTTTTTT. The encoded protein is CASSWRDTGELFF.

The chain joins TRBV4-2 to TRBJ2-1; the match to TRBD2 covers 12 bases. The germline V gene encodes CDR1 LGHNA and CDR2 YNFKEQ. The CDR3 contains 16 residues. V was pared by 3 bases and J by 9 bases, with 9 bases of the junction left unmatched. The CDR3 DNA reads TGTGCCAGCAGCCACTCGAGGACTAGCGGGAAAATTGAGCAGTTCTTC. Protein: CASSHSRTSGKIEQFF.

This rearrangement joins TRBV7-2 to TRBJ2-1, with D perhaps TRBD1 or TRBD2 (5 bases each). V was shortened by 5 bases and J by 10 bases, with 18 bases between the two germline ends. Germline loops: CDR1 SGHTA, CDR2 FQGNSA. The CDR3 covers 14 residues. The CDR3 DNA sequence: TGTGCCAGCAGCGCCTACGGGACGGAAGGAGAGCAGTTCTTC. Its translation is CASSAYGTEGEQFF.

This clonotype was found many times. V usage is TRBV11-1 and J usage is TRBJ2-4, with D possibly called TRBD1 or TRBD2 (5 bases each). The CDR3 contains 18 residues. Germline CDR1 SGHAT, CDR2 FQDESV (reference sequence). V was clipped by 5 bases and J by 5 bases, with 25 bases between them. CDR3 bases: TGTGCCAGCAGCCGCGTTTGGGGGATCGGCCATAAGGAAAACATTCAGTACTTC. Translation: CASSRVWGIGHKENIQYF.

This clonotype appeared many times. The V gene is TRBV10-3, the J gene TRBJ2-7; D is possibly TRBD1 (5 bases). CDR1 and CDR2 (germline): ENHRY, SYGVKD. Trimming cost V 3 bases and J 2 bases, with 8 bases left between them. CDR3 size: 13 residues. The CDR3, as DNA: TGTGCCATCAGTGAAGACAGAACCTACGAGCAGTACTTC. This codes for CAISEDRTYEQYF.

The CDR3, as DNA: TGTGCCTGGACAGGGAGAAGGAACACTGAAGCTTTCTTT. This gives the protein CAWTGRRNTEAFF. The chain uses TRBV30 and TRBJ1-1; TRBD1 might be the D (5 bases). With 4 bases removed from V and 1 base from J, the gap between germline ends came to 10 bases. This CDR3 region has 13 residues. Germline loops: CDR1 GTSNPN, CDR2 SVGIG (reference sequence).

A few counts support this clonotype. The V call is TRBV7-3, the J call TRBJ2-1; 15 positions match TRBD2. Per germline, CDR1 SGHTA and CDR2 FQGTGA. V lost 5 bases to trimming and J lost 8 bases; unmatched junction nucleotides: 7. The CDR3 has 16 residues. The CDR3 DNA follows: TGTGCCAGCAGCCCCGGACTAGCGGGAGGGGTCCATGAGCAGTTCTTC. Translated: CASSPGLAGGVHEQFF.

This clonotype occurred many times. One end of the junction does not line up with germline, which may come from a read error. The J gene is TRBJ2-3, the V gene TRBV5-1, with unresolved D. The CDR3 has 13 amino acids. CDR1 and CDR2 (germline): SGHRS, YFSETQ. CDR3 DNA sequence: TGTGCCAGCAGCTTAGACGGGACAGATACGCAGTATTTT. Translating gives CASSLDGTDTQYF. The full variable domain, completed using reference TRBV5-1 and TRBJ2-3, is KAGVTQTPRYLIKTRGQQVTLSCSPISGHRSVSWYQQTPGQGLQFLFEYFSETQRNKGNFPGRFSGRQFSNSRSEMNVSTLELGDSALYLCASSLDGTDTQYFGPGTRLTVL.

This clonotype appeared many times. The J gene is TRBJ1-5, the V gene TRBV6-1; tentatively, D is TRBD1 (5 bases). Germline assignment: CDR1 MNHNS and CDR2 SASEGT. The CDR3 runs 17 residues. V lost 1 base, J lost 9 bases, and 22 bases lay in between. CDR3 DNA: TGTGCCAGCAGTGAAGTCCCTCCGGACACTGCCTTAAGGCCCCAGCATTTT. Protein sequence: CASSEVPPDTALRPQHF.

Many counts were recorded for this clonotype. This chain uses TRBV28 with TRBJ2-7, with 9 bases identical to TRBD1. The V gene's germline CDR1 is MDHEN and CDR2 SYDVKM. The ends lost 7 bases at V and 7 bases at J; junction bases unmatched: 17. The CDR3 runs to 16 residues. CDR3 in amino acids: CASKGGTGIRTREQYF. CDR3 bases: TGTGCCAGCAAGGGCGGGACAGGGATCAGGACTAGGGAGCAGTACTTC.

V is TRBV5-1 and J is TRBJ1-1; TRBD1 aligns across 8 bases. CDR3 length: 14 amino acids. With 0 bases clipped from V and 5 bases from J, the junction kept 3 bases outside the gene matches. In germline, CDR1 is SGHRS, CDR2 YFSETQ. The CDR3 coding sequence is TGCGCCAGCAGCTTGGGGACAGGGTGGACTGAAGCTTTCTTT. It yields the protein CASSLGTGWTEAFF.

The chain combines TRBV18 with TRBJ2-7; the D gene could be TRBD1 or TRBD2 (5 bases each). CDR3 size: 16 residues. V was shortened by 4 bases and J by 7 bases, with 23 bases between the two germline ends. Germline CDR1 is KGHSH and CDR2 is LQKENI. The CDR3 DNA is TGTGCCAGCTCACTTTCCTTGGGGCTCTCTACGGGGGAGCAGTACTTC. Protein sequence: CASSLSLGLSTGEQYF.

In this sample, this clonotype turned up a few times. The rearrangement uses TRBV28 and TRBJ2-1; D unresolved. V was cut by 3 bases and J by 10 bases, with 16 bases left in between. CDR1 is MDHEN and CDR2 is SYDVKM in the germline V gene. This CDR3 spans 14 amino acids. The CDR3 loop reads CASSFIGPGREQFF. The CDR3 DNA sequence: TGTGCCAGCAGTTTTATCGGCCCGGGTAGGGAGCAGTTCTTC.

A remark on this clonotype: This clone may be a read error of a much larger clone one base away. This CDR3 reads CASSMRGETQYF. CDR3 coding DNA: TGCGCCAGCAGTATGAGGGGGGAGACCCAGTACTTC. The genes are TRBV5-1 and TRBJ2-5; D possibly corresponds to TRBD1 (6 bases). V was clipped by 5 bases and J by 5 bases, with 10 bases between them. CDR3 length: 12 amino acids. Per germline, CDR1 SGHRS and CDR2 YFSETQ. Full variable domain (rest looked up from reference TRBV5-1 and TRBJ2-5): KAGVTQTPRYLIKTRGQQVTLSCSPISGHRSVSWYQQTPGQGLQFLFEYFSETQRNKGNFPGRFSGRQFSNSRSEMNVSTLELGDSALYLCASSMRGETQYFGPGTRLLVL.

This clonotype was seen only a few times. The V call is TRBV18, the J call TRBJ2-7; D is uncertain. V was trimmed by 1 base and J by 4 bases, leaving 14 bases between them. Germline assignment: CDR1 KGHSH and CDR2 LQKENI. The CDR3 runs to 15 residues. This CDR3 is CASSPLMTGDYEQYF. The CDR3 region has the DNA TGTGCCAGCTCACCACTCATGACCGGAGATTACGAGCAGTACTTC.

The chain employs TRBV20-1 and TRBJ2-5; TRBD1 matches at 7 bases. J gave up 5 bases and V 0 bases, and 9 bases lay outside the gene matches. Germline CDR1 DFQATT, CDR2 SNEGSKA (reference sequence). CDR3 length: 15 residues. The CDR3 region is CSARDPTGSGETQYF. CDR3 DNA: TGCAGTGCTAGAGATCCGACAGGGTCCGGGGAGACCCAGTACTTC.

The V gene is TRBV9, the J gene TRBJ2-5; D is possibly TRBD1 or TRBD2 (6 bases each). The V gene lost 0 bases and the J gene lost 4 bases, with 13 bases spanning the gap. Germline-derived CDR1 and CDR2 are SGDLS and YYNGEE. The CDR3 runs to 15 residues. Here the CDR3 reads CASSVEGGRSETQYF. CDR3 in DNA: TGTGCCAGCAGCGTAGAAGGGGGGAGGTCAGAGACCCAGTACTTC.

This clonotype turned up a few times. CDR3 nucleotide sequence: TGTGCCAGCAGCTTAGGGGGCGTCGTCTCTGGAAACACCATATATTTT. Amino acids: CASSLGGVVSGNTIYF. The gene calls are TRBV7-9 and TRBJ1-3; a weak D match, TRBD1 (5 bases). Looked up from germline, CDR1 is SEHNR and CDR2 is FQNEAQ (reference sequence). The V end was cut by 1 base, the J end by 0 bases, with 10 bases between. The CDR3 runs 16 residues.